The rows below give T cell receptor beta chains drawn from one sample of a study of lymphopenia after photon versus proton radiotherapy. Method: immunoSEQ multiplex PCR; TCRdb's copy keeps in-frame clones and lacks some. The sample holds roughly 35,000 clones, 85% seen once. This specimen was peripheral blood, taken from a patient treated with photon-based radiotherapy. The receptors were gathered from a man aged 50-60 years with gastric cancer. Each CDR3 is given with its conserved first and last residue. D genes are given only for firm matches. The size of a clone is reported for some rows only, either as once, few or many, or as a class for expanded clones.

V gene: TRBV6-1
J gene: TRBJ2-4
clone size: NA
D gene: NA
CDR3 length: 15
CDR3 DNA: TGTGCCAGCAGTCAGGGTAGTCTAGCCAAAAACATTCAGTACTTC
CDR3 protein: CASSQGSLAKNIQYF

V gene: TRBV7-7
J gene: TRBJ2-1
clone size: NA
D gene: TRBD1
CDR3 length: 14
CDR3 DNA: TGTGCCAGCAGTTTCTTGGGACAGTACAATGAGCAGTTCTTC
CDR3 protein: CASSFLGQYNEQFF

V gene: TRBV14
J gene: TRBJ2-7
clone size: NA
D gene: TRBD1
CDR3 length: 14
CDR3 DNA: TGTGCCAGCAGCTATAGGACAGGGCACGACGAGCAGTACTTC
CDR3 protein: CASSYRTGHDEQYF

V gene: TRBV19
J gene: TRBJ2-7
clone size: NA
D gene: TRBD1
CDR3 length: 20
CDR3 DNA: TGTGCCAGTAGTAAAGCGGGACAGGGACTGATAGGGGGGTCCCTCTACGAGCAGTACTTC
CDR3 protein: CASSKAGQGLIGGSLYEQYF

V gene: TRBV25-1
J gene: TRBJ2-5
clone size: NA
D gene: TRBD1
CDR3 length: 14
CDR3 DNA: TGTGCCAGCAGACCCGACAGGGGGTCAGAGACCCAGTACTTC
CDR3 protein: CASRPDRGSETQYF

V gene: TRBV11-2
J gene: TRBJ2-2
clone size: NA
D gene: TRBD1
CDR3 length: 16
CDR3 DNA: TGTGCCAGCAGGAGAATAGGACAGGGGGCTAACGGGGAGCTGTTTTTT
CDR3 protein: CASRRIGQGANGELFF

V gene: TRBV27
J gene: TRBJ1-3
clone size: NA
D gene: NA
CDR3 length: 13
CDR3 DNA: TGTGCCAGCAGATTGGCTTCTGGAAACACCATATATTTT
CDR3 protein: CASRLASGNTIYF

V gene: TRBV21-1
J gene: TRBJ1-5
clone size: NA
D gene: NA
CDR3 length: 13
CDR3 DNA: TGTGCCAGCAGCATGGGGGCACGTCAGCCCCAGCATTTT
CDR3 protein: CASSMGARQPQHF

V gene: TRBV28
J gene: TRBJ2-7
clone size: NA
D gene: TRBD2
CDR3 length: 12
CDR3 DNA: TGTGCCAGCAGCTTACTAGCGCACGAGCAGTACTTC
CDR3 protein: CASSLLAHEQYF

V gene: TRBV7-9
J gene: TRBJ1-5
clone size: few
D gene: TRBD1
CDR3 length: 16
CDR3 DNA: TGTGCCAGCAGCTTAGAGACAGGGGGCGTCAATCAGCCCCAGCATTTT
CDR3 protein: CASSLETGGVNQPQHF

V gene: TRBV5-1
J gene: TRBJ1-1
clone size: few
D gene: NA
CDR3 length: 14
CDR3 DNA: TGCGCCAGCAGCGAGGGGACAACCCAACATGAAGCTTTCTTT
CDR3 protein: CASSEGTTQHEAFF

V gene: TRBV2
J gene: TRBJ1-5
clone size: NA
D gene: TRBD1
CDR3 length: 14
CDR3 DNA: TGTGCCAGCAGCGGACAGGGGAGCAATCAGCCCCAGCATTTT
CDR3 protein: CASSGQGSNQPQHF

V gene: TRBV4-1
J gene: TRBJ2-7
clone size: NA
D gene: TRBD2
CDR3 length: 18
CDR3 DNA: TGCGCCAGCAGCCATTTGGGACTAGCGGGAGTATCCACCTACGAGCAGTACTTC
CDR3 protein: CASSHLGLAGVSTYEQYF

V gene: TRBV5-1
J gene: TRBJ2-7
clone size: NA
D gene: TRBD2
CDR3 length: 16
CDR3 DNA: TGCGCCAGCAGCCCGGGGGGGGCTAGCGGGACCTACGAGCAGTACTTC
CDR3 protein: CASSPGGASGTYEQYF

V gene: TRBV5-4
J gene: TRBJ1-2
clone size: NA
D gene: TRBD1
CDR3 length: 17
CDR3 DNA: TGTGCCAGCAGCCCCACGAGGGGCGGCAGGGGGAACTATGGCTACACCTTC
CDR3 protein: CASSPTRGGRGNYGYTF

V gene: TRBV27
J gene: TRBJ2-7
clone size: once
D gene: TRBD2
CDR3 length: 16
CDR3 DNA: TGTGCCAGCAGTCCCCACTGGACTAGCGGGAGTGGGAAGCAGTACTTC
CDR3 protein: CASSPHWTSGSGKQYF

V gene: TRBV11-2
J gene: TRBJ1-1
clone size: NA
D gene: NA
CDR3 length: 15
CDR3 DNA: TGTGCCAGCAGCTCTCTAGCGGGGGTGTCCACTGAAGCTTTCTTT
CDR3 protein: CASSSLAGVSTEAFF

V gene: TRBV16
J gene: TRBJ2-3
clone size: NA
D gene: NA
CDR3 length: 14
CDR3 DNA: TGTGCCAGCAGCCGAAACGGGAGAACAGATACGCAGTATTTT
CDR3 protein: CASSRNGRTDTQYF

V gene: TRBV9
J gene: TRBJ2-3
clone size: NA
D gene: NA
CDR3 length: 17
CDR3 DNA: TGTGCCAGCAGCGTACCCCCGAGTGGGATGGGCACAGATACGCAGTATTTT
CDR3 protein: CASSVPPSGMGTDTQYF

V gene: TRBV7-9
J gene: TRBJ2-7
clone size: NA
D gene: NA
CDR3 length: 11
CDR3 DNA: TGTGCCAGCAGCTACAACTACGAGCAGTACTTC
CDR3 protein: CASSYNYEQYF

V gene: TRBV27
J gene: TRBJ2-2
clone size: NA
D gene: NA
CDR3 length: 17
CDR3 DNA: TGTGCCAGCAGTTTAGGGCAGTTTTTCCCCTCCACCGGGGAGCTGTTTTTT
CDR3 protein: CASSLGQFFPSTGELFF

V gene: TRBV6-5
J gene: TRBJ2-5
clone size: NA
D gene: NA
CDR3 length: 15
CDR3 DNA: TGTGCCAGCAGTTACCAGGGGGGCAGGGGGGAGACCCAGTACTTC
CDR3 protein: CASSYQGGRGETQYF

V gene: TRBV6-5
J gene: TRBJ1-5
clone size: NA
D gene: NA
CDR3 length: 14
CDR3 DNA: TGTGCCAGCAGTTACTCGGGCAATCGTCAGCCCCAGCATTTT
CDR3 protein: CASSYSGNRQPQHF

V gene: TRBV7-6
J gene: TRBJ2-7
clone size: NA
D gene: NA
CDR3 length: 15
CDR3 DNA: TGTGCCAGCAGCTTAGGACAGACCGAGGGTTACGAGCAGTACTTC
CDR3 protein: CASSLGQTEGYEQYF

V gene: TRBV6-1
J gene: TRBJ1-4
clone size: NA
D gene: TRBD1
CDR3 length: 14
CDR3 DNA: TGTGCCAGCAGTGAAGGACAGGGTAATGAAAAACTGTTTTTT
CDR3 protein: CASSEGQGNEKLFF

V gene: TRBV19
J gene: TRBJ2-1
clone size: once
D gene: NA
CDR3 length: 14
CDR3 DNA: TGTGCCAGTACGGCGGGAATACCCTACAATGAGCAGTTCTTC
CDR3 protein: CASTAGIPYNEQFF

V gene: TRBV15
J gene: TRBJ2-2
clone size: NA
D gene: TRBD2
CDR3 length: 16
CDR3 DNA: TGTGCCACCCACGGGAGCGGGAGGGTTGACACCGGGGAGCTGTTTTTT
CDR3 protein: CATHGSGRVDTGELFF

V gene: TRBV7-2
J gene: TRBJ2-5
clone size: few
D gene: TRBD1
CDR3 length: 14
CDR3 DNA: TGTGCCAGCAGCGTACAACAGGGGTCTGAGACCCAGTACTTC
CDR3 protein: CASSVQQGSETQYF